The text below deals with one T cell receptor beta chain. Its cognate antigen is unknown. The sample belongs to a study of shared clonotypes between healthy human individuals. It was roughly 190 ng DNA, 31,000 or so T cell genomes, that sorted-subset replicate PCRs used. Only in-frame clones appear in the TCRdb table, and some are missing; sequencing was by immunoSEQ multiplex PCR. The repertoire holds more than 2 million clones, with approximately 94% as singletons. Study-level points and caveats: Although depth was large, rarefaction showed that sequencing of the sorted subsets was incomplete. Clonotype sharing across donors was expected to vary with sequencing depth.

There are 14 residues in the CDR3. J gave up 9 bases and V 1 base, and 7 bases lay outside the gene matches. Germline V CDR1 and CDR2: SGHDN, FVKESK. The naive CD8 subset, CD45RO-negative cells positively selected for CCR7, excluded terminally differentiated effector memory CD45RA+ cells. This chain links TRBV14 with TRBJ2-7; 9 bases fit TRBD1. The clonotype originates from a young man in good health. The specimen was naive CD8+ T cells sorted from blood. The CDR3 here is CASSQAGTGMGQYF. CDR3 bases: TGTGCCAGCAGCCAAGCCGGGACAGGGATGGGGCAGTACTTC.